These 14 T cell receptor beta chains were all obtained from the same sample, sequenced in a study of graft-versus-host responses after intestinal transplantation. Clones were read by immunoSEQ multiplex PCR, and TCRdb kept only the in-frame ones, dropping some. The data show about 18,000 clones, 38% seen once. The source was alloreactive CD4+ T cells from a mixed lymphocyte reaction culture, collected before intestinal transplant. The subset denotes: CFSE-low proliferating T cells sorted from roughly six-day pre-transplant mixed lymphocyte reaction (GvH or HvG direction). These receptors were collected from a human patient who received an intestinal transplant.

This clone came up a few times. The chain is built from TRBV27 and TRBJ2-5; tentative D call: TRBD1 (6 bases). The length of the CDR3 is 15 residues. The V and J ends lost 5 bases and 4 bases respectively, with 17 bases between them. Germline V gene lookup returns CDR1 MNHEY and CDR2 SMNVEV (reference sequence). The CDR3 sequence is CASSPSRTARETQYF. The CDR3 bases are TGTGCCAGCAGTCCCTCCCGGACAGCACGAGAGACCCAGTACTTC.

This clone was seen more than once but under ten times. The rearrangement uses TRBV10-3 and TRBJ2-2, with 7 bases identical to TRBD2. The CDR3 is 14 amino acids. The V gene's germline CDR1 is ENHRY and CDR2 SYGVKD. Trimming at V came to 6 bases and at J to 6 bases, leaving 7 bases not matched to a gene. This CDR3 is CAISGTTSSGELFF. The CDR3 coding sequence is TGTGCCATCAGCGGGACTACGTCGTCCGGGGAGCTGTTTTTT.

The J gene is TRBJ1-2, the V gene TRBV9; the D gene is possibly TRBD1 (5 bases). The V gene lost 4 bases and the J gene lost 6 bases, with 22 bases spanning the gap. The CDR3 has 16 amino acids. Germline V gene lookup returns CDR1 SGDLS and CDR2 YYNGEE. The CDR3 coding sequence is TGTGCCAGCAGCCCCGGGGACCGACCACGAACGGATGGCTACACCTTC. As protein: CASSPGDRPRTDGYTF.

The genes are TRBV5-4 and TRBJ2-7, with TRBD2 identical over 7 bases. This CDR3 is 15 amino acids long. Trimming removed 4 bases from V and 1 base from J; junction bases left unmatched: 8. Per the germline V gene, CDR1 is SGHNT and CDR2 is YYREEE (reference sequence). The DNA of the CDR3 is TGTGCCAGCAGCCTTCAGGGAGGGAGGTCCTACGAGCAGTACTTC. It translates to CASSLQGGRSYEQYF.

The rearrangement links TRBV10-3 to TRBJ2-4; weak D call: TRBD1 (7 bases). The CDR3 has 12 residues. Trimming shortened V by 8 bases and J by 6 bases, and 11 bases separated the two germline ends. The germline V gene has CDR1 ENHRY and CDR2 SYGVKD. The CDR3 DNA follows: TGTGCCATCGGCGGGACAGCAAACATTCAGTACTTC. This encodes CAIGGTANIQYF.

Turning to this clone: One junction end does not reproduce the germline sequence, and a read error may be involved. The rearrangement links TRBV11-2 to TRBJ2-3; 10 positions match TRBD1. The CDR3 contains 15 residues. CDR1 and CDR2 from the germline V gene are SGHAT and FQNNGV. The CDR3: CASSVDRGRVVTQYF. CDR3 DNA: TGTGCCAGCAGCGTAGACAGGGGGCGCGTCGTCACGCAGTATTTT. The full variable domain, its missing parts supplied by reference TRBV11-2 and TRBJ2-3, is EAGVAQSPRYKIIEKRQSVAFWCNPISGHATLYWYQQILGQGPKLLIQFQNNGVVDDSQLPKDRFSAERLKGVDSTLKIQPAKLEDSAVYLCASSVDRGRVVTQYFGPGTRLTVL.

The chain employs TRBV10-3 and TRBJ2-3; TRBD1 is a possible D gene (6 bases). Germline V lookup: CDR1 ENHRY, CDR2 SYGVKD. There are 17 residues in the CDR3. Trimming stripped 6 bases from V and 0 bases from J, with 19 bases between. The CDR3 sequence is CAISPMGAQISTDTQYF. DNA for the CDR3: TGTGCCATCAGCCCGATGGGGGCCCAGATTAGCACAGATACGCAGTATTTT.

V gene TRBV11-3 combines with J gene TRBJ2-1; TRBD2 matches 13 bases. The CDR3 is 15 amino acids. The ends lost 5 bases at V and 10 bases at J; junction bases unmatched: 8. Germline CDR1 reads SGHNT; CDR2 reads YENEEA. CDR3 in DNA: TGTGCCAGCAGCCTGCCCGGGACTAGCGGGGTAGAGCAGTTCTTC. Its protein is CASSLPGTSGVEQFF. Looking up the rest from reference TRBV11-3 and TRBJ2-1 gives the full variable domain: EAGVVQSPRYKIIEKKQPVAFWCNPISGHNTLYWYLQNLGQGPELLIRYENEEAVDDSQLPKDRFSAERLKGVDSTLKIQPAELGDSAVYLCASSLPGTSGVEQFFGPGTRLTVL.

The chain couples TRBV6-5 to TRBJ1-3, with D maybe TRBD1 (5 bases). CDR1 and CDR2 (germline): MNHEY, SVGAGI. This CDR3 has 15 amino acids. The V gene lost 5 bases and the J gene lost 2 bases, with 13 bases spanning the gap. The CDR3 DNA is TGTGCCAGCAGTGCCCTACAGGCGGCTGGAAACACCATATATTTT. Its translation: CASSALQAAGNTIYF.

A few counts support this clone. The chain is built from TRBV6-6 and TRBJ1-6, with a tentative D call TRBD1 (6 bases). The CDR3 has 15 residues. The germline V gene has CDR1 MNHNY and CDR2 SVGAGI (reference sequence). Trimming took 6 bases from V and 5 from J, leaving 14 bases between them. As DNA, the CDR3 is TGTGCCAGCAGGTTGGGGACATACAATAATTCACCCCTCCACTTT. It specifies CASRLGTYNNSPLHF.

This clone has just a few counts. The V call is TRBV9, the J call TRBJ2-6; possible D gene TRBD1, 5 bases. V was trimmed by 0 bases and J by 13 bases, leaving 14 bases between them. The length of the CDR3 is 14 residues. Germline CDR1 SGDLS, CDR2 YYNGEE. CDR3 nucleotide sequence: TGTGCCAGCAGCGTAGGCACAGGCGGTAAAGTCCTGACTTTC. Translated: CASSVGTGGKVLTF.

The V gene is TRBV19, the J gene TRBJ1-5, with 9 bases identical to TRBD1. Losses at the gene ends were 3 bases for V and 1 base for J; bases not matched to a gene: 10. The CDR3 contains 18 residues. The germline gives CDR1 LNHDA, CDR2 SQIVND (reference sequence). The CDR3 region is CASSMGTGWSLSNQPQHF. CDR3 DNA: TGTGCCAGTAGTATGGGGACAGGGTGGTCCTTAAGCAATCAGCCCCAGCATTTT.

This clone was seen just once. The chain links TRBV6-5 to TRBJ1-2; no reliable D call. Per germline, CDR1 MNHEY and CDR2 SVGAGI. The CDR3 contains 13 residues. V lost 5 bases, J lost 5 bases, and 12 bases lay in between. This CDR3 reads CASSDRWGYGYTF. CDR3 DNA: TGTGCCAGCAGTGATAGGTGGGGTTATGGCTACACCTTC.

The chain couples TRBV7-3 to TRBJ2-4; no clear D gene. The CDR3 consists of 13 residues. Trimming left V 7 bases short and J 3 bases short, with 10 bases between. Germline CDR1 and CDR2: SGHTA and FQGTGA. The CDR3, as DNA: TGTGCCAGCAACGTATACGGCAAAAACATTCAGTACTTC. As protein: CASNVYGKNIQYF.